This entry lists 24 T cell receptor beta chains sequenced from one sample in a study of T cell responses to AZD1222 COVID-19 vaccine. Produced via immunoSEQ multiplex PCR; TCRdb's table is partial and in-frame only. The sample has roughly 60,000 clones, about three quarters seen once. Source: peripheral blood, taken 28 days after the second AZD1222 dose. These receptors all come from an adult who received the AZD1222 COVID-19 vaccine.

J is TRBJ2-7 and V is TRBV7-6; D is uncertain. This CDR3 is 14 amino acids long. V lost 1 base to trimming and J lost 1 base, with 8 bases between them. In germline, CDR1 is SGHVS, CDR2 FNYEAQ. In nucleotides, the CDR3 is TGTGCCAGCAGCTTAGAGGCAGATTCCTACGAGCAGTACTTC. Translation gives CASSLEADSYEQYF.

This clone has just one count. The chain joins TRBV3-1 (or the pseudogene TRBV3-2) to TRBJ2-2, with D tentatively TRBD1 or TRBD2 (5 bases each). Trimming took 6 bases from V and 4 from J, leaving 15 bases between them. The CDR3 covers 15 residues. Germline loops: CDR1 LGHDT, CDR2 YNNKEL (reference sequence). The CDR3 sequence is CASSPPRGATGELFF. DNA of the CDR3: TGTGCCAGCAGTCCCCCCCGAGGGGCCACCGGGGAGCTGTTTTTT.

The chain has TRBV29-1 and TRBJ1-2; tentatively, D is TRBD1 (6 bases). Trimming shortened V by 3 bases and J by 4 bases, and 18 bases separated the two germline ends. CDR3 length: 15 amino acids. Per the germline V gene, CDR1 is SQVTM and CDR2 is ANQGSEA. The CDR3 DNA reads TGCAGCGTTGATGTTTTAGGACAGCCAATCTATGGCTACACCTTC. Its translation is CSVDVLGQPIYGYTF.

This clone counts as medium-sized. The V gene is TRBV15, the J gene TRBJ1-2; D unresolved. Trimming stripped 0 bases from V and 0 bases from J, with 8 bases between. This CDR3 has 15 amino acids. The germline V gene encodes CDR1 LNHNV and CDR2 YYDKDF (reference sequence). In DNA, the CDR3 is TGTGCCACCAGCAGAGATCTTACAGCTAACTATGGCTACACCTTC. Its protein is CATSRDLTANYGYTF.

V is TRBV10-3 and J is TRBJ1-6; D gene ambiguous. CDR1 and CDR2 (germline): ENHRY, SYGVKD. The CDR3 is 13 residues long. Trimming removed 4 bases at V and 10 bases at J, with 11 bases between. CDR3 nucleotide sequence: TGTGCCATCAGTGGTGGGCTCGAATCACCCCTCCACTTT. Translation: CAISGGLESPLHF.

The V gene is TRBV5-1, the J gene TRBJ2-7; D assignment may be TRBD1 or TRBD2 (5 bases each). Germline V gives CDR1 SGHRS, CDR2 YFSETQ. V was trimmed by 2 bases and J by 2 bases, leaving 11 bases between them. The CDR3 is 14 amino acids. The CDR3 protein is CASSFGGIAYEQYF. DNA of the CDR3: TGCGCCAGCAGCTTTGGGGGTATCGCCTACGAGCAGTACTTC.

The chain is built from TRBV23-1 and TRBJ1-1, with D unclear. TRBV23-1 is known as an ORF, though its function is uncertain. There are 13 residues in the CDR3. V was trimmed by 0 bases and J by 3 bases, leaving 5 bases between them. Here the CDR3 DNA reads TGCGCCAGCAGTCAATCAAACCACACTGAAGCTTTCTTT. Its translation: CASSQSNHTEAFF.

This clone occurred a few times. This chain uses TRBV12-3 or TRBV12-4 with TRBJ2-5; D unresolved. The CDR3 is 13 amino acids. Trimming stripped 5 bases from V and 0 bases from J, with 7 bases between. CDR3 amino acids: CASSSGYQETQYF. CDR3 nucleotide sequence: TGTGCCAGCAGTAGTGGGTACCAAGAGACCCAGTACTTC.

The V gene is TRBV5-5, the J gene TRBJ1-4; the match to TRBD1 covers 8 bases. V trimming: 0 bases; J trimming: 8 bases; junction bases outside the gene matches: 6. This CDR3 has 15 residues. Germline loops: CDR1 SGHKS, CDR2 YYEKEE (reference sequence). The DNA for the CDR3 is TGTGCCAGCAGCTTGGGGGGGACAGGATACGAAAAACTGTTTTTT. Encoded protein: CASSLGGTGYEKLFF.

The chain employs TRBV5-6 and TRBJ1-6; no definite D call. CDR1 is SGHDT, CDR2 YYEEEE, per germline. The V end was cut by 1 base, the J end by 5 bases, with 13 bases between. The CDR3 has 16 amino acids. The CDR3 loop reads CASSLLQLRNNSPLHF. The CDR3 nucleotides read TGTGCCAGCAGCTTGTTGCAGCTCCGAAATAATTCACCCCTCCACTTT.

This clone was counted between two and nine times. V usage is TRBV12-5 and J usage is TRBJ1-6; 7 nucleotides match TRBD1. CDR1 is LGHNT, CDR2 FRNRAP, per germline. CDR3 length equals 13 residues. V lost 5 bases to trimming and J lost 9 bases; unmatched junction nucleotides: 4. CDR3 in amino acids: CASGDRVGSPLHF. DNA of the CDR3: TGTGCTAGTGGTGACAGGGTTGGTTCACCCCTCCACTTT.

CDR3 sequence reads: CASSGTGMTEAFF. The DNA for the CDR3 is TGTGCCAGCTCAGGGACAGGGATGACTGAAGCTTTCTTT. V usage is TRBV18 and J usage is TRBJ1-1; 9 bases match TRBD1. There are 13 residues in the CDR3. V lost 5 bases and J lost 5; bases outside the gene matches: 3. Germline V CDR1 and CDR2: KGHSH, LQKENI.

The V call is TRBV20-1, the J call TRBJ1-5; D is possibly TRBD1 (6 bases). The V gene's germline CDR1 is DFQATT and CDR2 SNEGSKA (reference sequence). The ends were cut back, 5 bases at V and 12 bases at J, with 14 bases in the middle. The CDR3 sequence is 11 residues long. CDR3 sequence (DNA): TGCAGTGCTTTTAACAGGGCACGCCAGCATTTT. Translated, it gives CSAFNRARQHF.

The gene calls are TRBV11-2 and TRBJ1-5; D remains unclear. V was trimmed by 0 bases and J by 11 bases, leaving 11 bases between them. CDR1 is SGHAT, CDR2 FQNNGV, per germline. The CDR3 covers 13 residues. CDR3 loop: CASSLDRGDTQHF. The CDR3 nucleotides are TGTGCCAGCAGCTTAGATCGCGGAGACACCCAGCATTTT.

The CDR3 here is CASSLVRGQETQYF. The DNA of the CDR3 is TGTGCCAGCAGCTTAGTTAGGGGACAAGAGACCCAGTACTTC. The rearrangement uses TRBV7-8 and TRBJ2-5; TRBD1 is a possible D gene (5 bases). Trimming stripped 1 base from V and 2 bases from J, with 8 bases between. This CDR3 is built from 14 residues. The germline V gene encodes CDR1 SGHVS and CDR2 FQNEAQ.

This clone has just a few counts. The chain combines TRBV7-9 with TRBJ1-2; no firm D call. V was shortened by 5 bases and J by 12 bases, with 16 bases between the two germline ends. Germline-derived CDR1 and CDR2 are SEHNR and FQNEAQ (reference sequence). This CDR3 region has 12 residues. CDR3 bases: TGTGCCAGCAGCACCGTTGGCGGCCCCGACACCTTC. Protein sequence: CASSTVGGPDTF.

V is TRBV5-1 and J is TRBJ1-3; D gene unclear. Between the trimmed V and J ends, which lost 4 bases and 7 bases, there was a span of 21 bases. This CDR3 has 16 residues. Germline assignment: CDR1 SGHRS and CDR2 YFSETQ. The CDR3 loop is CASSGRRGQSENTIYF. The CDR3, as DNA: TGCGCCAGCAGCGGGAGACGAGGGCAGTCGGAGAACACCATATATTTT.

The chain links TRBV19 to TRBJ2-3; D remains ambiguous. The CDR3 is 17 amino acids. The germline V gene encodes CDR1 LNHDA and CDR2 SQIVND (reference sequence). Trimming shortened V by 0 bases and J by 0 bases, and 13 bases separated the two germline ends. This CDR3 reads CASSIDRAATSTDTQYF. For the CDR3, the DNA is TGTGCCAGTAGTATAGATCGGGCAGCCACTAGCACAGATACGCAGTATTTT.

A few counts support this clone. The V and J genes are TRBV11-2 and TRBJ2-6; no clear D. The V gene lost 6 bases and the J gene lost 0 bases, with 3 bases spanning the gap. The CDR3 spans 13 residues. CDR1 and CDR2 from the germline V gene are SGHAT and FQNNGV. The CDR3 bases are TGTGCCAGCAGTCTCTCTGGGGCCAACGTCCTGACTTTC. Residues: CASSLSGANVLTF.

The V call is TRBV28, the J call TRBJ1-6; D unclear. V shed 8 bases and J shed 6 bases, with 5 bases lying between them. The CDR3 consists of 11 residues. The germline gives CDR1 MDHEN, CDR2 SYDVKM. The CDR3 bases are TGTGCCAGCGCCAGTAATTCACCCCTCCACTTT. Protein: CASASNSPLHF. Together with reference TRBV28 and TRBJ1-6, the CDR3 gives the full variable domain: DVKVTQSSRYLVKRTGEKVFLECVQDMDHENMFWYRQDPGLGLRLIYFSYDVKMKEKGDIPEGYSVSREKKERFSLILESASTNQTSMYLCASASNSPLHFGNGTRLTVT.

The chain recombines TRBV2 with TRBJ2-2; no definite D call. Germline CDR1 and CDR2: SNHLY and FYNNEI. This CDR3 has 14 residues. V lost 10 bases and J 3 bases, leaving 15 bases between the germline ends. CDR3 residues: CAISGLEDTGELFF. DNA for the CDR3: TGTGCCATCTCTGGGCTGGAAGACACCGGGGAGCTGTTTTTT. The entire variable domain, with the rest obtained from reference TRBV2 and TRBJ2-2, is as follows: EPEVTQTPSHQVTQMGQEVILRCVPISNHLYFYWYRQILGQKVEFLVSFYNNEISEKSEIFDDQFSVERPDGSNFTLKIRSTKLEDSAMYFCAISGLEDTGELFFGEGSRLTVL.

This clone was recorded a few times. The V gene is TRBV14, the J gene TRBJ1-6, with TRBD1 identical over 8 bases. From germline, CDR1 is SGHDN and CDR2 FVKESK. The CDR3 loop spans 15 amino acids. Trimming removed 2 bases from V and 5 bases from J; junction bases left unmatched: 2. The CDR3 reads CASSQSGQDNSPLHF. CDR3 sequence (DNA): TGTGCCAGCAGCCAATCGGGACAGGATAATTCACCCCTCCACTTT.

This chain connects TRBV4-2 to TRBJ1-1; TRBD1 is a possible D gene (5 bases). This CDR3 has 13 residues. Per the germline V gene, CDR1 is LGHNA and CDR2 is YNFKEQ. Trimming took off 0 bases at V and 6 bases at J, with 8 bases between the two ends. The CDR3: CASSQDSGSEAFF. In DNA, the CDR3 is TGTGCCAGCAGCCAAGATTCAGGGTCTGAAGCTTTCTTT.

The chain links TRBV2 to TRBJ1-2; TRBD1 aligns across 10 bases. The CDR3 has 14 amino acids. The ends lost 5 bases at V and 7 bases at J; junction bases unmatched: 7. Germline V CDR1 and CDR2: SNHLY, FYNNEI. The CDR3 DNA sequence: TGTGCCAGCAGTATGACAGGGGGCATGAGTGGCTACACCTTC. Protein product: CASSMTGGMSGYTF.